This entry features one TCR beta chain sequence. Its matching antigen is unknown. This beta chain is a stray sequence in a library constructed for alpha chains; its clone size is not meaningful. These data come from a study of spatial heterogeneity in lung cancer. Study details: TCR transcript counts in tumor regions correlated strongly with a T cell module score from matched bulk RNA-seq. General study points: Intratumoral expanded alpha and beta TCR counts were found to track tumor mutation counts. Tallies of expanded TCRs, which were sorted into ubiquitous and regional groups, correlated with counts of ubiquitous and regional nonsynonymous mutations, respectively.

V dropped 4 bases and J dropped 5 bases, with 15 bases sitting between them. In germline, CDR1 is SGHRS, CDR2 YFSETQ. This CDR3 region has 14 residues. Time point defined: sample taken at primary tumor resection. Unsorted tumor, nontumor lung tissue or cryopreserved PBMC supplied the whole RNA. TCRdb reprocessed the 5' RACE reads with MiXCR, giving one entry per CDR3 protein. The table shows 7,500 to 8,000 distinct CDR3 sequences, with less than 8.5% occurring only once. The sequence derives from a female donor with early-stage non-small cell lung cancer. The V and J genes are TRBV5-1 and TRBJ1-1; D possibly corresponds to TRBD1 (5 bases). Sequences were derived from lung tumor tissue, sampled at surgery. The CDR3 nucleotides are TGCGCCAGCAGCGACGGGAGGGGTATGACTGAAGCTTTCTTT. Amino acid sequence: CASSDGRGMTEAFF.